This T cell receptor (beta chain) was documented in a study of early T cells in non-severe SARS-CoV-2 infection. Turning to the study itself: Unpaired chains resulted from sequencing bulk RNA of unsorted whole blood.

In regard to this clonotype: What it binds is not known.

General observations from the study: Comparison of clonotypes with VDJdb favored anti-spike CD8 responses while missing private and CD4 specificities.

Unique molecular identifiers were added to individual cDNA molecules. TCRdb re-called the 5' RACE reads through MiXCR, storing one row per CDR3 protein. This table has fewer than 80,000 distinct CDR3 sequences, approximately 10% appearing once. The sample was whole blood, taken at baseline. The TCR comes from an adult who was a healthcare worker with PCR-confirmed SARS-CoV-2 infection or an uninfected control (not recorded which).

The CDR3 here is CASRDRLDQPQHF. CDR3 sequence (DNA): TGTGCCAGCAGGGACAGGCTAGATCAGCCCCAGCATTTT. The genes are TRBV25-1 and TRBJ1-5; 7 nucleotides line up with TRBD1. This CDR3 spans 13 amino acids. The trim removed 6 bases at V and 5 bases at J, leaving 4 bases unmatched. The germline CDR1 and CDR2 sequences are MGHDK and SYGVNS.